Listed below are T cell receptor beta chains from one sample, sequenced in a study of OX40 agonist ivuxolimab in advanced cancers. Clones were read by immunoSEQ multiplex PCR, and TCRdb kept only the in-frame ones, dropping some. This table has tens of thousands of clones, just over 90% appearing once. Sequences were derived from CD4+ or CD8+ T cells sorted from blood, sampled in a trial of the OX40 agonist ivuxolimab. All receptors come from an adult with an advanced solid tumor such as melanoma, head and neck, liver or kidney cancer. Both conserved end residues are part of each CDR3. D genes are given only for firm matches. Size is stated for part of the rows, as once, few or many counts, or as a class when the clone is expanded.

J gene	clone size	D gene	V gene	CDR3 protein	CDR3 DNA
TRBJ2-7	NA	TRBD1	TRBV15	CATSRVSGTGAYEQYF	TGTGCCACCAGCAGAGTCTCCGGGACAGGGGCCTACGAGCAGTACTTC
TRBJ1-2	few	NA	TRBV25-1	CASSAGGYYGYTF	TGTGCCAGCAGTGCTGGGGGGTACTATGGCTACACCTTC
TRBJ2-7	NA	NA	TRBV6-5	CASSYSGGGGEQYF	TGTGCCAGCAGTTACTCGGGCGGGGGCGGCGAGCAGTACTTC
TRBJ2-7	NA	TRBD1	TRBV28	CASEGQGSKKYEQYF	TGTGCCAGCGAGGGACAGGGGTCAAAAAAGTACGAGCAGTACTTC
TRBJ2-7	NA	NA	TRBV6-5	CASSRDQASSYEQYF	TGTGCCAGCAGTCGCGATCAGGCGAGCTCCTACGAGCAGTACTTC
TRBJ2-7	once	NA	TRBV6-6	CASSYDRGGHEQYF	TGTGCCAGCAGTTACGACCGGGGCGGGCACGAGCAGTACTTC
TRBJ2-1	NA	TRBD2	TRBV7-8	CASSAAGTSVYNEQFF	TGTGCCAGCAGCGCAGCCGGGACTAGCGTCTACAATGAGCAGTTCTTC
TRBJ2-1	NA	TRBD2	TRBV9	CASSTRPGLAFEQFF	TGTGCCAGCAGCACCCGACCGGGACTAGCGTTTGAGCAGTTCTTC
TRBJ2-1	NA	TRBD1	TRBV27	CASSRGTGPSYNEQFF	TGTGCCAGCAGCCGAGGGACAGGGCCGTCTTACAATGAGCAGTTCTTC
TRBJ2-5	NA	NA	TRBV6-6	CASSYLGGETQYF	TGTGCCAGCAGTTACTTGGGCGGGGAGACCCAGTACTTC
TRBJ1-1	NA	NA	TRBV19	CASSMQLNTEAFF	TGTGCCAGTAGTATGCAGCTGAACACTGAAGCTTTCTTT
TRBJ2-5	NA	NA	TRBV10-3	CAISGLGETQYF	TGTGCCATCTCGGGCTTAGGAGAGACCCAGTACTTC
TRBJ1-1	NA	NA	TRBV7-2	CASSLEQGPNYEAFF	TGTGCCAGCAGCTTAGAGCAGGGGCCGAATTATGAAGCTTTCTTT
TRBJ2-1	NA	NA	TRBV25-1	CASSEAGGSYNEQFF	TGTGCCAGCAGTGAGGCCGGGGGCTCCTACAATGAGCAGTTCTTC
TRBJ2-1	NA	TRBD2	TRBV5-1	CASSLEGLAYNEQFF	TGCGCCAGCAGCTTGGAGGGACTAGCATATAATGAGCAGTTCTTC
TRBJ1-2	NA	NA	TRBV6-5	CASSDGYTSSGYTF	TGTGCCAGCAGTGACGGGTACACGTCATCGGGCTACACCTTC
TRBJ2-1	NA	NA	TRBV5-1	CASSLVRGASSNEQFF	TGCGCCAGCAGCTTGGTTAGGGGGGCAAGCTCTAATGAGCAGTTCTTC
TRBJ2-7	once	TRBD1	TRBV5-1	CASRRTGNYEQYF	TGCGCCAGCCGCCGGACAGGGAACTACGAGCAGTACTTC
TRBJ1-5	NA	NA	TRBV10-3	CAISISGGPNSNQPQHF	TGTGCCATCAGTATTTCGGGGGGCCCTAATAGCAATCAGCCCCAGCATTTT
TRBJ2-2	NA	NA	TRBV23-1	CASSQLGKGTGELFF	TGCGCCAGCAGTCAATTAGGGAAGGGAACCGGGGAGCTGTTTTTT
TRBJ1-1	NA	TRBD1	TRBV6-1	CASSDRQGGPTEAFF	TGTGCCAGCAGTGACCGACAGGGGGGACCCACTGAAGCTTTCTTT
TRBJ2-7	NA	NA	TRBV6-5	CASTDRAGSYEQYF	TGTGCCAGCACCGACCGGGCAGGGAGCTACGAGCAGTACTTC
TRBJ2-7	NA	TRBD1	TRBV19	CASSIEGTGVYEQYF	TGTGCCAGTAGTATAGAAGGGACAGGGGTCTACGAGCAGTACTTC
TRBJ1-5	NA	TRBD1	TRBV19	CASSIGQGHQPQHF	TGTGCCAGTAGTATAGGACAGGGCCATCAGCCCCAGCATTTT
TRBJ2-3	NA	NA	TRBV19	CASSNRDGSTDTQYF	TGTGCCAGTAGTAACCGGGACGGGAGCACAGATACGCAGTATTTT
TRBJ1-6	NA	TRBD1	TRBV5-1	CASSRDSNSPLHF	TGCGCCAGCAGTAGGGACAGCAATTCACCCCTCCACTTT
TRBJ2-3	NA	NA	TRBV19	CASSPRGRPRTDTQYF	TGTGCCAGTAGTCCGCGAGGTAGACCCCGCACAGATACGCAGTATTTT
TRBJ2-3	NA	TRBD2	TRBV25-1	CASTGTSGGSTDTQYF	TGTGCCAGCACCGGGACTAGCGGGGGTAGCACAGATACGCAGTATTTT
TRBJ2-3	NA	NA	TRBV2	CASSGAATITDTQYF	TGTGCCAGCAGCGGGGCGGCAACTATCACAGATACGCAGTATTTT
TRBJ2-3	few	TRBD2	TRBV7-6	CASSILLAGATDTQYF	TGTGCCAGCAGCATACTACTAGCGGGAGCAACAGATACGCAGTATTTT
TRBJ2-2	NA	TRBD1	TRBV6-4	CASTSGQGAGELFF	TGTGCCAGCACCTCGGGACAGGGCGCCGGGGAGCTGTTTTTT
TRBJ2-1	once	TRBD2	TRBV7-3	CASSLNSGGGNEQFF	TGTGCCAGCAGCTTAAATAGCGGGGGTGGGAATGAGCAGTTCTTC
TRBJ2-7	NA	NA	TRBV6-5	CASTEGDWSSYEQYF	TGTGCCAGCACCGAGGGGGACTGGAGCTCCTACGAGCAGTACTTC
TRBJ2-7	NA	NA	TRBV9	CASSVSGTSYEQYF	TGTGCCAGCAGCGTATCAGGGACCTCCTACGAGCAGTACTTC
TRBJ1-6	NA	NA	TRBV6-6	CASSYQSNKSPLHF	TGTGCCAGCAGTTATCAAAGTAACAAGTCACCCCTCCACTTT
TRBJ2-1	NA	TRBD2	TRBV11-2	CASRRTSHEQFF	TGTGCCAGCAGACGGACTAGCCATGAGCAGTTCTTC
TRBJ2-1	NA	TRBD1	TRBV5-1	CASSLAGTVTNEQFF	TGCGCCAGCAGCTTGGCCGGGACAGTAACCAATGAGCAGTTCTTC
TRBJ2-3	NA	NA	TRBV10-1	CASSEGTGDTQYF	TGCGCCAGCAGTGAGGGTACTGGTGATACGCAGTATTTT